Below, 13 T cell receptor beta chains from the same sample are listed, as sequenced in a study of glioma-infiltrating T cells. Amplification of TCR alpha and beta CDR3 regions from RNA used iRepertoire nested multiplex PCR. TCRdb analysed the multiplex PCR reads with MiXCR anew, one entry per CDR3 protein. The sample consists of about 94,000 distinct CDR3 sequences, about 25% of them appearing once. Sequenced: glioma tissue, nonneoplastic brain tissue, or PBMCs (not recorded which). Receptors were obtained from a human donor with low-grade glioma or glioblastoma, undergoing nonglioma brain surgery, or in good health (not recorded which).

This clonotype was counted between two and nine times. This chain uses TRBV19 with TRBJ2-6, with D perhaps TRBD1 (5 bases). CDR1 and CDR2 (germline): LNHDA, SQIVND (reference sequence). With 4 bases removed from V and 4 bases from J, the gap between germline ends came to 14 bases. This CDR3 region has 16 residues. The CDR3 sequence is CASSNQGRLGANVLTF. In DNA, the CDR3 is TGTGCCAGTAGTAACCAGGGAAGACTCGGGGCCAACGTCCTGACTTTC.

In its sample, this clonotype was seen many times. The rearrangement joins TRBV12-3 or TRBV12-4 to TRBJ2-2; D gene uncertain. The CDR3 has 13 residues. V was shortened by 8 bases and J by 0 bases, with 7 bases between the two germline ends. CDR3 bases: TGTGCCAGCTCTGACTCGAACACCGGGGAGCTGTTTTTT. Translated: CASSDSNTGELFF.

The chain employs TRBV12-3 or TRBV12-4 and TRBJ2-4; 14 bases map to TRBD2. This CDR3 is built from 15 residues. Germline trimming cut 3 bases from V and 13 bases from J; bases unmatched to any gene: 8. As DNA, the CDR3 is TGTGCCAGCAGTTTCCGGACTAGCGGGAGGAATGAGCAGTACTTC. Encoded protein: CASSFRTSGRNEQYF.

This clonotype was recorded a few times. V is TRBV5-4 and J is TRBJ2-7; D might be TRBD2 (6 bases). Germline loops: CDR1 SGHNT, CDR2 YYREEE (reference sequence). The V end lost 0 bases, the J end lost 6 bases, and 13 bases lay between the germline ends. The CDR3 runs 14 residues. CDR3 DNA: TGTGCCAGCAGCTTGGACCTAGCGCTCTCCGAGCAGTACTTC. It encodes CASSLDLALSEQYF.

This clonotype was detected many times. This chain's CDR3 is CASSQGRGNNNQPQHF. CDR3 nucleotide sequence: TGTGCCAGTAGCCAGGGACGAGGGAATAACAATCAGCCCCAGCATTTT. The V and J genes are TRBV19 and TRBJ1-5; TRBD1 might be the D (5 bases). The CDR3 spans 16 residues. V lost 6 bases, J lost 3 bases, and 18 bases lay in between. Germline V gives CDR1 LNHDA, CDR2 SQIVND (reference sequence).

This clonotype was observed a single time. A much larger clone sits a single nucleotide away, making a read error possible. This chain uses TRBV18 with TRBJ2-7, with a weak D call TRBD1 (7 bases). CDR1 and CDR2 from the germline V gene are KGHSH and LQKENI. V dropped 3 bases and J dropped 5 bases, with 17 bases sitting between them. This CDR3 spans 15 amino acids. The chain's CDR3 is CASSPRQGGGHEQYF. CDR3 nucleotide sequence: TGTGCCAGCTCACCGAGACAGGGAGGTGGGCACGAGCAGTACTTC.

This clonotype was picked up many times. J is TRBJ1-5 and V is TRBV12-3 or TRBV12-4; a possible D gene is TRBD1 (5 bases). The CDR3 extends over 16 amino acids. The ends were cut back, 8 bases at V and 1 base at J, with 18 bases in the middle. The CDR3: CASAARGRVSNQPQHF. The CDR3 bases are TGTGCCAGCGCAGCTCGGGGCAGGGTGAGCAATCAGCCCCAGCATTTT.

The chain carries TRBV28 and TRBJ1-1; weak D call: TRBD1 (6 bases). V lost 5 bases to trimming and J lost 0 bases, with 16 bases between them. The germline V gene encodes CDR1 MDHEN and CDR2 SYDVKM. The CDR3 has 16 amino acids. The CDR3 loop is CASSVYRATLNTEAFF. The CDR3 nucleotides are TGTGCCAGCAGTGTCTACAGGGCCACCTTGAACACTGAAGCTTTCTTT.

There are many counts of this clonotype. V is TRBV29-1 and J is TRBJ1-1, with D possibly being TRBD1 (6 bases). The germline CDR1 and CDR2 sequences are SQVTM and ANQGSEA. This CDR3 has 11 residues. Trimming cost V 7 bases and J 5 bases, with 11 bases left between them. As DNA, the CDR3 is TGCAGCGCAGGGGAGCGTACTGAAGCTTTCTTT. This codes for CSAGERTEAFF.

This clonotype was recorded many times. CDR3 sequence reads: CASSLQGSRKAFF. CDR3 sequence (DNA): TGCGCCAGCAGCCTACAGGGGAGTAGGAAAGCTTTCTTT. The genes are TRBV4-1 and TRBJ1-1; TRBD1 agrees at 7 bases. Germline CDR1 reads MGHRA; CDR2 reads YSYEKL. The CDR3 runs to 13 residues. J gave up 9 bases and V 4 bases, and 8 bases lay outside the gene matches.

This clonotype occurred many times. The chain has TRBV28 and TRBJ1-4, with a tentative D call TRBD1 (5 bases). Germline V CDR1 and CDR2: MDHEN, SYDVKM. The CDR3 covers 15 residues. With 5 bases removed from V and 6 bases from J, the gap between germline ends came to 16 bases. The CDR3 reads CASSVGGRSDEKLFF. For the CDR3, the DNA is TGTGCCAGCAGTGTGGGGGGACGGTCCGATGAAAAACTGTTTTTT.

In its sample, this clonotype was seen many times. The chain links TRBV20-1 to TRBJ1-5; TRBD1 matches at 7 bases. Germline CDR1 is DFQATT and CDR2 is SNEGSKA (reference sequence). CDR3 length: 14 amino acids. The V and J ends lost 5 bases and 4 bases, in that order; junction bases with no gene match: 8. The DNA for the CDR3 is TGCAGTGCTGGGTCGACAGGGAGGAATCAGCCCCAGCATTTT. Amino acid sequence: CSAGSTGRNQPQHF.

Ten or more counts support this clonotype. DNA for the CDR3: TGTGCCAGCAGTGAATCCGAGAATCAGCCCCAGCATTTT. Protein sequence: CASSESENQPQHF. The chain has TRBV2 and TRBJ1-5, with unresolved D. CDR1 and CDR2 (germline): SNHLY, FYNNEI. This CDR3 contains 13 residues. V lost 2 bases and J 4 bases, leaving 6 bases between the germline ends.